Listed below are T cell receptor beta chains from one sample, sequenced in a study of T cells in Graves' hyperthyroidism and ophthalmopathy. TCRdb itself ran the multiplex PCR reads through MiXCR, one entry per CDR3 protein. The data show some 350,000 distinct CDR3 sequences, roughly 13% seen once. Sequenced: blood. These receptor sequences come from a woman in her 40s with Graves' ophthalmopathy. Each CDR3 is given without its conserved first and last residue. Clone size is given for some rows only: seen once, a few or many times, or a class if the clone is expanded.

v_call	j_call	clone_size	cdr3_aa
TRBV11-3	TRBJ2-1	NA	ASSFVLLTSGGAGEQF
TRBV10-3	TRBJ2-2	NA	AISGNGGGSGELF
TRBV28	TRBJ2-3	many	ASSFVAGTDTQY
TRBV7-2	TRBJ1-2	many	ASSFAKANYGYT
TRBV19	TRBJ1-2	NA	ASSHGPVPIYGYT
TRBV15	TRBJ1-1	many	ATSSTGEDTEAF
TRBV20-1	TRBJ1-1	many	SARSGRQRMNTEAF
TRBV27	TRBJ2-5	NA	ASSSELGETQY
TRBV24-1	TRBJ2-1	few	ATSDRRGSYNEQF
TRBV5-5	TRBJ1-6	NA	ASRNGREIRKNSPLH
TRBV13	TRBJ2-7	NA	ASSSGEGSYEQY
TRBV28	TRBJ1-4	many	ASSLERGEKLF
TRBV12-3/TRBV12-4	TRBJ1-5	NA	ASSIRGKPQH
TRBV28	TRBJ2-1	many	ASSLGGQEDGEQF
TRBV4-2	TRBJ2-7	NA	ASSQTSGSYEQY
TRBV6-1	TRBJ1-5	many	ASISKGNSNQPQH
TRBV2	TRBJ2-5	many	ASSSGGRGETQY
TRBV11-2	TRBJ1-5	NA	ASSPLAGDGQPQH
TRBV29-1	TRBJ2-1	many	SVLLRSSYNEQF
TRBV19	TRBJ2-2	many	ASSHFANTGELF
TRBV20-1	TRBJ2-2	NA	SARDSAGAGELF
TRBV9	TRBJ2-1	NA	ASSVAGDSLGEQF
TRBV19	TRBJ1-4	NA	ASSKPGGEEKLF
TRBV25-1	TRBJ2-7	NA	PSSSTGEGEQY
TRBV5-5	TRBJ2-2	few	ASSLGARGVSNTGELF
TRBV29-1	TRBJ1-1	many	SVESEGRNTEAF